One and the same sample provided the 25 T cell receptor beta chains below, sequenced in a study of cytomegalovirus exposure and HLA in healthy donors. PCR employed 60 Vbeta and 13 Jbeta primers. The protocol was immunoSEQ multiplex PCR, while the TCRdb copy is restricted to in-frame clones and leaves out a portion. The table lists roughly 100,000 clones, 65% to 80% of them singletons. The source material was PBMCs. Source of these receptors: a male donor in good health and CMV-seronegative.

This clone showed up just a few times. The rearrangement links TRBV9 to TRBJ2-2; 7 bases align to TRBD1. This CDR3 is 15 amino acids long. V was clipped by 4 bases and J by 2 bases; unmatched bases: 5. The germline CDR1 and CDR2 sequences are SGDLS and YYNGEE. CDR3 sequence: CASSWGTDNTGELFF. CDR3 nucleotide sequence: TGTGCCAGCAGCTGGGGGACAGACAACACCGGGGAGCTGTTTTTT.

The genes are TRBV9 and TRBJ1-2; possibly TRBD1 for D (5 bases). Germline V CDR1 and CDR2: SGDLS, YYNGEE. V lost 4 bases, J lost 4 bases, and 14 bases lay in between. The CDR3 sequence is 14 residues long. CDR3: CASSPETDLYGYTF. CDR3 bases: TGTGCCAGCAGCCCAGAGACAGACCTCTATGGCTACACCTTC.

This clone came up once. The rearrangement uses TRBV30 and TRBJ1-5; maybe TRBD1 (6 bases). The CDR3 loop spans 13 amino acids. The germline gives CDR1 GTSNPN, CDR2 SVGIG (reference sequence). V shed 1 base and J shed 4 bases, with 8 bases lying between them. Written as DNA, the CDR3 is TGTGCCTGGAGTGGACAGGAGAATCAGCCCCAGCATTTT. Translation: CAWSGQENQPQHF.

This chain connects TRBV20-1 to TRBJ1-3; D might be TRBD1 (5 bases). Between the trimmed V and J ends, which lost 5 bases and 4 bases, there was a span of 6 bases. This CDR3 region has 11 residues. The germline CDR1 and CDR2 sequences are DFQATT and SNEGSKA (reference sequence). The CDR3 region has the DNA TGCAGTGCTTACAGGGGAAACACCATATATTTT. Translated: CSAYRGNTIYF.

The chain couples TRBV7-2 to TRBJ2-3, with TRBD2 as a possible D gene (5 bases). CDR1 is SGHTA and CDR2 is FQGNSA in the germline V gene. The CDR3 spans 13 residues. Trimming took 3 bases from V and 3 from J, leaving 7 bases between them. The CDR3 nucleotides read TGTGCCAGCAGCTTGAGCGGAACAGATACGCAGTATTTT. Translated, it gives CASSLSGTDTQYF.

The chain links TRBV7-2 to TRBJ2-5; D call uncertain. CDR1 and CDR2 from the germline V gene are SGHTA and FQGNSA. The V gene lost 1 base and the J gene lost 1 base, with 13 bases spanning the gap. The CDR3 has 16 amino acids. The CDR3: CASSLVEWRSQETQYF. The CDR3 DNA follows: TGTGCCAGCAGCTTAGTGGAGTGGAGATCCCAAGAGACCCAGTACTTC.

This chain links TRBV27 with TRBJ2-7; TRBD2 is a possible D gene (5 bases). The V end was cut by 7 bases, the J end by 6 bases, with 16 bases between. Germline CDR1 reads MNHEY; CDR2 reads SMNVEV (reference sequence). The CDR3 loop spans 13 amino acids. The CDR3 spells CASIPSGGREQYF. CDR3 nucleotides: TGTGCCAGCATCCCCTCAGGAGGTCGCGAGCAGTACTTC.

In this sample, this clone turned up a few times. Here the CDR3 DNA reads TGTGCATCCCCCCGGGAGGGTAACAATGAGCAGTTCTTC. Its translation is CASPREGNNEQFF. The rearrangement links TRBV2 to TRBJ2-1; 8 bases map to TRBD2. CDR1 is SNHLY, CDR2 FYNNEI, per germline. The CDR3 has 13 amino acids.

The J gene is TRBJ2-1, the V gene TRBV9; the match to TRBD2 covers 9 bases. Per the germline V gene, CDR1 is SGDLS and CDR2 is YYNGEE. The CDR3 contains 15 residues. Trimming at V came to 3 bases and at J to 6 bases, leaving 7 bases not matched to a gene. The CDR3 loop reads CASSEIAGVTNEQFF. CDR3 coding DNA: TGTGCCAGCAGCGAAATAGCGGGAGTCACCAATGAGCAGTTCTTC.

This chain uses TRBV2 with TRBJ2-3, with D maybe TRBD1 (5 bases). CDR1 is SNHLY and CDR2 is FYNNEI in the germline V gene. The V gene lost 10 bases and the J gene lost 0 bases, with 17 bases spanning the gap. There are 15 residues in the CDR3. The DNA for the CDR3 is TGTGCCACCCTCCCCAGGGTGTTTAGCACAGATACGCAGTATTTT. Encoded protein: CATLPRVFSTDTQYF.

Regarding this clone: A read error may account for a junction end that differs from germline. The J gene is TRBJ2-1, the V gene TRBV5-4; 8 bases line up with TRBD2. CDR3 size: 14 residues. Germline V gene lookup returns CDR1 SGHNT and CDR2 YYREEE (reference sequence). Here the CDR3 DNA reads TGTGCCAGCGGCTTGGCGGGGACTAGCAATGAGCAGTTCTTC. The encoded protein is CASGLAGTSNEQFF. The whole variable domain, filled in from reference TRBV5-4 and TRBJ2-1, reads ETGVTQSPTHLIKTRGQQVTLRCSSQSGHNTVSWYQQALGQGPQFIFQYYREEENGRGNFPPRFSGLQFPNYSSELNVNALELDDSALYLCASGLAGTSNEQFFGPGTRLTVL.

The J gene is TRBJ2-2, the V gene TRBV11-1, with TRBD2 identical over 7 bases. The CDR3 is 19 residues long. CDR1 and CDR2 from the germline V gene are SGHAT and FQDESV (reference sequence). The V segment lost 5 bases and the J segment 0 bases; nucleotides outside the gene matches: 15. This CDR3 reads CASSPGGRVNFPNTGELFF. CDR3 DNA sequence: TGTGCCAGCAGCCCTGGAGGGAGGGTGAACTTCCCGAACACCGGGGAGCTGTTTTTT.

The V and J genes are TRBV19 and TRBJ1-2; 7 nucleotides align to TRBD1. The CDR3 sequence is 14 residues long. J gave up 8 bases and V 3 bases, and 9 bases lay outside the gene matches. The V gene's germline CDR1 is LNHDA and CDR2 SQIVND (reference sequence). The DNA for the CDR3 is TGTGCCAGTAGTATCGGGACAGAAAGTGGAGGCTACACCTTC. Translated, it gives CASSIGTESGGYTF.

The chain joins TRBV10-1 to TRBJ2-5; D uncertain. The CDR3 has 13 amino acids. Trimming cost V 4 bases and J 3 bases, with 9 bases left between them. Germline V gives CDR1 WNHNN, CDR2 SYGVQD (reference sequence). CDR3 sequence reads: CASSALGKETQYF. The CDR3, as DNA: TGCGCCAGCAGTGCGCTAGGAAAAGAGACCCAGTACTTC.

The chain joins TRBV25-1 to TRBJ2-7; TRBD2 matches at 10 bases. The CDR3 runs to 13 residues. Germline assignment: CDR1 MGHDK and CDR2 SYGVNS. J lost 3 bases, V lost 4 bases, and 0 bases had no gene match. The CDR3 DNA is TGTGCCAGCAGTGCTAGCGGGAGCTACGAGCAGTACTTC. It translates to CASSASGSYEQYF.

CDR3 bases: TGCGCCAGCAGCTTGCCAGGGGATGGCTACGAGCAGTACTTC. Encoded protein: CASSLPGDGYEQYF. The genes are TRBV5-1 and TRBJ2-7; D is perhaps TRBD1 (6 bases). The CDR3 contains 14 residues. The germline CDR1 and CDR2 sequences are SGHRS and YFSETQ. Trimming removed 1 base from V and 3 bases from J, with 11 bases in between.

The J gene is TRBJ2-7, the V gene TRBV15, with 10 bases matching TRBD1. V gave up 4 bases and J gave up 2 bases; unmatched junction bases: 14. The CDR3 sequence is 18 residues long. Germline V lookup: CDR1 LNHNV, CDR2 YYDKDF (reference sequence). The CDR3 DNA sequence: TGTGCCACCAGCACCTTACCGGGACAGGGGCGGGATACCTACGAGCAGTACTTC. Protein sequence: CATSTLPGQGRDTYEQYF.

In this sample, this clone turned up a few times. The CDR3 here is CASSYGTGGASYGYTF. CDR3 sequence (DNA): TGTGCCAGCAGTTACGGCACAGGGGGCGCAAGCTATGGCTACACCTTC. The V gene is TRBV6-6, the J gene TRBJ1-2, with 9 bases fitting TRBD1. Germline assignment: CDR1 MNHNY and CDR2 SVGAGI (reference sequence). The junction had 8 bases not matched to a gene; V was cut back by 2 bases and J by 4 bases. CDR3 length: 16 residues.

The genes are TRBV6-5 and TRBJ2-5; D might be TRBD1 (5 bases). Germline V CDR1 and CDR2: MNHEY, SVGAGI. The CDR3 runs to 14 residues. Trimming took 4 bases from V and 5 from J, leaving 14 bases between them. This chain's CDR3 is CASSWAGQDETQYF. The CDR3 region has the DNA TGTGCCAGCAGTTGGGCAGGGCAGGACGAGACCCAGTACTTC.

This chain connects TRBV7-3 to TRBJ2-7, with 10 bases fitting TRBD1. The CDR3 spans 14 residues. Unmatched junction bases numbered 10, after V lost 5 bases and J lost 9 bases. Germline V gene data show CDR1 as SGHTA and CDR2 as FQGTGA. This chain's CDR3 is CASSTGTGATRQYF. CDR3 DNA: TGTGCCAGCAGCACAGGGACAGGGGCGACGAGGCAGTACTTC.

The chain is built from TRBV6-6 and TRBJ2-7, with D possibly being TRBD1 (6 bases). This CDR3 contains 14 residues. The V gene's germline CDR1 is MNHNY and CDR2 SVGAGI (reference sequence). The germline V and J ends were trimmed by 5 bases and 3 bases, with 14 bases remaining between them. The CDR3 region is CASSTLSGDYEQYF. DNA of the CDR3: TGTGCCAGCAGTACCTTATCAGGGGACTACGAGCAGTACTTC.

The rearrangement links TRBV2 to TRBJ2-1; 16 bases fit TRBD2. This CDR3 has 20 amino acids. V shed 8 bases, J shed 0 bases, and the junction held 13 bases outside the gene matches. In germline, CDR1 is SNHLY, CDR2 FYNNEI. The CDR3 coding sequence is TGTGCCAGCCTTCCCCTGGGACTAGCGGGAGGGTCGAGCTCCTACAATGAGCAGTTCTTC. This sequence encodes CASLPLGLAGGSSSYNEQFF.

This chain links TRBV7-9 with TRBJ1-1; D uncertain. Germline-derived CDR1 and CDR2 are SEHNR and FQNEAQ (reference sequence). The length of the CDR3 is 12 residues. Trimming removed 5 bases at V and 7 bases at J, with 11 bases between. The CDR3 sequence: CASSSNSLEAFF. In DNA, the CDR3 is TGTGCCAGCAGCAGTAACAGTCTTGAAGCTTTCTTT.

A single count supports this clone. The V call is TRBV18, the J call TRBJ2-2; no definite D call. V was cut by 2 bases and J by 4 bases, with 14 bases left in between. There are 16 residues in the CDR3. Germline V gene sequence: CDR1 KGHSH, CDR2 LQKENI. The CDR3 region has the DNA TGTGCCAGCTCACCAGGGCCCCAAGGCGTCACCGGGGAGCTGTTTTTT. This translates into CASSPGPQGVTGELFF.

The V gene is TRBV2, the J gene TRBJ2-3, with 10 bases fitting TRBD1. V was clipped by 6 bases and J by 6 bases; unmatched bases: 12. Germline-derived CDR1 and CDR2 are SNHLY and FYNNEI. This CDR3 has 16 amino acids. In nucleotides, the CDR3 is TGTGCCAGCAGGGCCCGAGTGACAGGGGGCTTGGATACGCAGTATTTT. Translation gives CASRARVTGGLDTQYF.